The 26 T cell receptor beta chains below come from one sample, sequenced in a study of T cells after yellow fever vaccination. Each CDR3 protein gets one entry after TCRdb re-called the 5' RACE reads with MiXCR. The table shows more than 95,000 distinct CDR3 sequences, with 7.4% occurring only once. This sample comprised CD4+ T cells sorted from PBMCs, obtained 10 to 11 days after the first yellow fever vaccination. The receptors were gathered from a man younger than 35 who received the YFV17D yellow fever vaccine.

This clonotype has ten or more counts. The V and J genes are TRBV12-3 or TRBV12-4 and TRBJ2-3; 11 nucleotides align to TRBD2. This CDR3 has 14 residues. Germline trimming cut 6 bases from V and 5 bases from J; bases unmatched to any gene: 4. This chain's CDR3 is CASSRGLAEDTQYF. The CDR3, as DNA: TGTGCCAGCAGCAGGGGACTAGCGGAAGATACGCAGTATTTT.

The table lists this clonotype with many counts. The V gene is TRBV7-8, the J gene TRBJ2-3; D gene uncertain. The V and J ends lost 2 bases and 6 bases respectively, with 9 bases between them. CDR3 length: 13 amino acids. Germline V gene lookup returns CDR1 SGHVS and CDR2 FQNEAQ. DNA of the CDR3: TGTGCCAGCAGCTTATTTAGCTCCGATACGCAGTATTTT. Protein sequence: CASSLFSSDTQYF.

In this sample, this clonotype turned up many times. This chain joins TRBV10-3 and TRBJ2-7; 8 nucleotides align to TRBD1. V dropped 0 bases and J dropped 2; count of bases not matched to a gene: 3. Germline values: CDR1 ENHRY, CDR2 SYGVKD. The CDR3 sequence is 15 residues long. The CDR3 nucleotides read TGTGCCATCAGTGAGTCGGGACAGGCTACCTACGAGCAGTACGTC. Encoded protein: CAISESGQATYEQYV.

This clonotype was detected many times. The genes are TRBV4-1 and TRBJ2-1; D is unclear. Per the germline V gene, CDR1 is MGHRA and CDR2 is YSYEKL. CDR3 size: 14 residues. V was clipped by 1 base and J by 7 bases, with 11 bases between them. CDR3 amino acids: CASSQVRSRNEQFF. In nucleotides, the CDR3 is TGCGCCAGCAGCCAAGTGAGGTCGAGGAATGAGCAGTTCTTC.

This clonotype was picked up many times. This chain uses TRBV20-1 with TRBJ2-5, with TRBD1 matching over 7 bases. Germline CDR1 and CDR2: DFQATT and SNEGSKA (reference sequence). J lost 0 bases, V lost 3 bases, and 4 bases had no gene match. The CDR3 runs to 14 residues. This CDR3 reads CSARPGTDQETQYF. The CDR3 region has the DNA TGCAGTGCTAGGCCCGGGACAGACCAAGAGACCCAGTACTTC.

This clonotype was recorded many times. The V and J genes are TRBV28 and TRBJ1-5; D remains unclear. With 2 bases removed from V and 3 bases from J, the gap between germline ends came to 2 bases. The CDR3 covers 12 residues. The germline V gene has CDR1 MDHEN and CDR2 SYDVKM. The CDR3 region is CASSLLNQPQHF. The CDR3 bases are TGTGCCAGCAGTTTACTCAATCAGCCCCAGCATTTT.

This clonotype was found many times. Here the CDR3 reads CAIRDRNYEQYF. CDR3 in DNA: TGTGCCATCAGGGACAGAAACTACGAGCAGTACTTC. The chain links TRBV10-3 to TRBJ2-7; D is perhaps TRBD1 (6 bases). CDR1 is ENHRY, CDR2 SYGVKD, per germline. Trimming pared 6 bases from V and 3 bases from J, leaving 9 bases between. The CDR3 sequence is 12 residues long.

The sample holds many counts of this clonotype. The chain recombines TRBV7-2 with TRBJ2-7; TRBD2 is a possible D gene (6 bases). Trimming removed 2 bases from V and 2 bases from J, with 10 bases in between. In germline, CDR1 is SGHTA, CDR2 FQGNSA. The CDR3 has 14 residues. CDR3 bases: TGTGCCAGCAGCTTAAGTAGCGGAGCCTACGAGCAGTACGTC. Encoded protein: CASSLSSGAYEQYV.

This clonotype appeared once. A much larger clone lies one base from this, so it may be a read error. The chain recombines TRBV6-2 or TRBV6-3 with TRBJ1-3; TRBD1 agrees at 9 bases. Germline V lookup: CDR1 MNHEY, CDR2 SVGEGT. CDR3 size: 15 residues. The CDR3 spells CASGPGTGFGNSIYF. CDR3 DNA sequence: TGTGCCAGCGGACCCGGGACAGGGTTTGGAAACAGCATATATTTT.

Ten or more counts support this clonotype. CDR3 in DNA: TGCGCCAGCAGCGTGAAACGGGACACTGAAGCTTTCTTT. This sequence encodes CASSVKRDTEAFF. The chain is built from TRBV5-1 and TRBJ1-1, with D uncertain. V dropped 4 bases and J dropped 3 bases, with 10 bases sitting between them. This CDR3 has 13 amino acids. Germline CDR1 reads SGHRS; CDR2 reads YFSETQ.

Note on this clonotype: A much bigger clone sits one base away, suggesting this may be a read error. The chain links TRBV2 to TRBJ2-5; perhaps TRBD2 as D (7 bases). The CDR3 has 13 amino acids. V shed 7 bases and J shed 2 bases, with 11 bases lying between them. Germline loops: CDR1 SNHLY, CDR2 FYNNEI. The CDR3 sequence: CASTRGAQETQYF. Written as DNA, the CDR3 is TGTGCCAGCACTCGGGGGGCACAAGAGACCCAGTACTTC.

This clonotype was observed at least ten times. The chain links TRBV12-3 or TRBV12-4 to TRBJ2-1, with 12 bases matching TRBD2. Trimming cost V 5 bases and J 5 bases; bases outside gene matches: 4. The CDR3 has 15 residues. CDR3 DNA sequence: TGTGCCAGCAGTATCGGACTAGCGGGGAACAATGAGCAGTTCTTC. This codes for CASSIGLAGNNEQFF.

This clonotype was recorded a few times. The chain uses TRBV7-9 and TRBJ1-1; no clear D. Germline CDR1 reads SEHNR; CDR2 reads FQNEAQ (reference sequence). The CDR3 contains 11 residues. V was pared by 3 bases and J by 6 bases, with 5 bases between. CDR3 loop: CASSFNAEAFF. CDR3 DNA sequence: TGTGCCAGCAGCTTCAACGCTGAAGCTTTCTTT.

This clonotype was counted many times. This rearrangement joins TRBV4-2 to TRBJ1-3; 12 bases fit TRBD1. V was clipped by 4 bases and J by 2 bases; unmatched bases: 9. CDR3 length: 18 amino acids. In germline, CDR1 is LGHNA, CDR2 YNFKEQ. The CDR3: CASSRGQGAFSAGNTIYF. The CDR3 DNA is TGTGCCAGCAGCCGGGGACAGGGGGCCTTCTCAGCTGGAAACACCATATATTTT.

This clonotype was detected many times. This chain links TRBV5-1 with TRBJ2-1; the match to TRBD2 covers 9 bases. The trim removed 0 bases at V and 5 bases at J, leaving 6 bases unmatched. Per the germline V gene, CDR1 is SGHRS and CDR2 is YFSETQ. This CDR3 contains 16 residues. The CDR3 region has the DNA TGCGCCAGCAGCTTGGGGGTCCAGCGGGGGGACAATGAGCAGTTCTTC. Protein product: CASSLGVQRGDNEQFF.

This clonotype has ten or more counts. The chain joins TRBV9 to TRBJ2-6; 10 bases align to TRBD1. After removal of 3 bases from V and 0 bases from J, the junction contained 9 bases not matched to a gene. Per germline, CDR1 SGDLS and CDR2 YYNGEE. CDR3 length: 19 residues. The CDR3 reads CASSAGTGVGVSGANVLTF. CDR3 bases: TGTGCCAGCAGCGCCGGGACAGGGGTTGGGGTCTCTGGGGCCAACGTCCTGACTTTC.

The genes are TRBV20-1 and TRBJ2-6; D unresolved. Per the germline V gene, CDR1 is DFQATT and CDR2 is SNEGSKA (reference sequence). The V end was cut by 0 bases, the J end by 6 bases, with 6 bases between. This CDR3 has 13 amino acids. The CDR3 DNA reads TGCAGTGCTAGAGATACCCAGGCCAACGTCCTGACTTTC. Amino acids: CSARDTQANVLTF.

There are many counts of this clonotype. The chain combines TRBV6-5 with TRBJ1-2; D not certain. The V and J ends lost 4 bases and 0 bases respectively, with 6 bases between them. Looked up from germline, CDR1 is MNHEY and CDR2 is SVGAGI. This CDR3 is built from 13 residues. Here the CDR3 DNA reads TGTGCCAGCAGTTTAGAAGCTAACTATGGCTACACCTTC. Translating gives CASSLEANYGYTF.

The table lists this clonotype with a few counts. The chain links TRBV20-1 to TRBJ1-6, with unresolved D. Deletions cut 2 bases from V and 3 bases from J, with 17 bases between. Germline V gene data show CDR1 as DFQATT and CDR2 as SNEGSKA (reference sequence). The CDR3 sequence is 17 residues long. CDR3 in amino acids: CSARKLTFENYNSPLHF. The CDR3 nucleotides are TGCAGTGCTAGAAAGCTGACCTTTGAGAACTATAATTCACCCCTCCACTTT.

This clonotype was detected ten times or more. The chain joins TRBV20-1 to TRBJ2-5; TRBD2 agrees at 8 bases. CDR1 and CDR2 from the germline V gene are DFQATT and SNEGSKA (reference sequence). This CDR3 is 14 amino acids long. V lost 4 bases, J lost 4 bases, and 8 bases stayed unmatched. CDR3: CSAMSTGRGETQYF. The CDR3 DNA is TGCAGTGCTATGTCGACCGGGAGGGGAGAGACCCAGTACTTC.

This clonotype came up many times. CDR3 in amino acids: CASSVAHSQDTQYF. CDR3 in DNA: TGTGCCAGCAGCGTTGCCCACAGTCAAGATACGCAGTATTTT. This chain joins TRBV9 and TRBJ2-3; no clear D gene. CDR1 is SGDLS, CDR2 YYNGEE, per germline. V lost 2 bases to trimming and J lost 5 bases, with 12 bases between them. The CDR3 has 14 residues.

This clonotype has a count of ten or more. CDR3 sequence reads: CASRVGTSTYNEQFF. In DNA form, the CDR3 reads TGTGCCAGCAGGGTAGGGACATCCACTTACAATGAGCAGTTCTTC. The rearrangement uses TRBV12-3 or TRBV12-4 and TRBJ2-1; weak D call: TRBD1 (6 bases). The CDR3 loop spans 15 amino acids. V gave up 6 bases and J gave up 4 bases, with 16 bases separating them.

This clonotype was counted at least ten times. The chain couples TRBV9 to TRBJ2-3; 9 nucleotides align to TRBD2. V dropped 0 bases and J dropped 1; count of bases not matched to a gene: 6. The CDR3 sequence is 17 residues long. Germline V gene sequence: CDR1 SGDLS, CDR2 YYNGEE. The CDR3 protein is CASSVVPSGIRTDTQYF. The CDR3 region has the DNA TGTGCCAGCAGCGTAGTCCCTAGCGGGATCCGCACAGATACGCAGTATTTT.

Ten or more counts support this clonotype. The rearrangement links TRBV7-2 to TRBJ2-2, with a tentative D call TRBD1 (6 bases). This CDR3 has 16 residues. Trimming left V 3 bases short and J 2 bases short, with 13 bases between. Germline CDR1 is SGHTA and CDR2 is FQGNSA. CDR3 DNA sequence: TGTGCCAGCAGCTTCTATCTGGGGGCTAACACCGGGGAGCTGTTTTTT. Translating gives CASSFYLGANTGELFF.

This chain's CDR3 is CASSRLAGRSSYEQYF. The CDR3 bases are TGTGCCAGCAGCCGACTAGCGGGGCGGAGCTCCTACGAGCAGTACTTC. This rearrangement joins TRBV7-2 to TRBJ2-7, with TRBD2 matching 11 bases. With V trimmed by 5 bases and J by 0 bases, 6 bases remained unmatched. Germline assignment: CDR1 SGHTA and CDR2 FQGNSA. This CDR3 is 16 amino acids long.

This clonotype was detected many times. The genes are TRBV29-1 and TRBJ2-1, with 7 bases fitting TRBD1. The trim removed 6 bases at V and 2 bases at J, leaving 13 bases unmatched. CDR1 and CDR2 from the germline V gene are SQVTM and ANQGSEA. There are 16 residues in the CDR3. The CDR3 region has the DNA TGCAGCGTCTTCTTACAGGGGAGTGGGGCCTACAATGAGCAGTTCTTC. Translated: CSVFLQGSGAYNEQFF.